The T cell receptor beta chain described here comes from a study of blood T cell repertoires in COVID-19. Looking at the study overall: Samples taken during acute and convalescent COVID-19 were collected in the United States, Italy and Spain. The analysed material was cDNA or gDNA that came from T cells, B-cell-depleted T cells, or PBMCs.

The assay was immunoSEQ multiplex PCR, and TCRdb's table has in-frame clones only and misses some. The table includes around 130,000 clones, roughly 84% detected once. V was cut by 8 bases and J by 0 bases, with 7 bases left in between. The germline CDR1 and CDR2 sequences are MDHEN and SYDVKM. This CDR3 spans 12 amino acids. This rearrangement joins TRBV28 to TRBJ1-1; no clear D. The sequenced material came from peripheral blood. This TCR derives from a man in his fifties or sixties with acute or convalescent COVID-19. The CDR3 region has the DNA TGTGCCAGCCAAATAGTGAACACTGAAGCTTTCTTT. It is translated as CASQIVNTEAFF.